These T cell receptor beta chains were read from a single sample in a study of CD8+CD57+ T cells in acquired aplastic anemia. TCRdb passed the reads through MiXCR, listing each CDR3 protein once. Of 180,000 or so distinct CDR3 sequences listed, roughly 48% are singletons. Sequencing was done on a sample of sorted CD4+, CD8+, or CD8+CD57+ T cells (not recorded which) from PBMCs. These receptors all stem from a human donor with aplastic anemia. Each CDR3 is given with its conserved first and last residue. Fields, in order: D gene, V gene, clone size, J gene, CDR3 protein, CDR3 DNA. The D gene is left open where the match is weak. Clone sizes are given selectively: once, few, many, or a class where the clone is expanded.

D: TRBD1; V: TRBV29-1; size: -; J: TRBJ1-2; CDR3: CSVGTGRRYGYTF; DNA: TGCAGCGTTGGGACAGGGAGGAGGTATGGCTACACCTTC
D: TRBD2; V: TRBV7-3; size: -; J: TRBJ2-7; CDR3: CASSSYSSGGYEQYF; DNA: TGTGCCAGCAGCTCCTATTCTAGCGGGGGTTACGAGCAGTACTTC
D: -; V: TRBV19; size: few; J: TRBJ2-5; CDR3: CASSILGREETQYF; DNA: TGTGCCAGTAGTATCTTGGGCAGGGAAGAGACCCAGTACTTC
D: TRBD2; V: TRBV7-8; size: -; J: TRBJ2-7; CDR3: CASSLGTSVREQYF; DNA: TGTGCCAGCAGCTTAGGGACTAGCGTTAGGGAGCAGTACTTC
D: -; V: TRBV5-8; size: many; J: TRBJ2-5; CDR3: CASSLGLAQETQYF; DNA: TGTGCCAGCAGCTTGGGACTCGCCCAAGAGACCCAGTACTTC
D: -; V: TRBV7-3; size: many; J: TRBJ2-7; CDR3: CASSPGQISYEQYF; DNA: TGTGCCAGCAGCCCCGGACAGATCTCCTACGAGCAGTACTTC
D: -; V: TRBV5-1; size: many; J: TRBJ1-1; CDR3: CASSLGAGSGAFF; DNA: TGCGCCAGCAGCTTGGGGGCCGGGAGTGGGGCTTTCTTT
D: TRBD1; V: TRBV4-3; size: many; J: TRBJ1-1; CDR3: CASSQRDSNTEAFF; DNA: TGCGCCAGCAGCCAAAGGGACAGCAACACTGAAGCTTTCTTT
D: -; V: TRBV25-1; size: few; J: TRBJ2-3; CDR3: CASRELLTDTQYF; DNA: TGTGCCAGCAGAGAACTGCTCACAGATACGCAGTATTTT
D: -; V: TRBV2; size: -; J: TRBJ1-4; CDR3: CASRGTGITNEKLFF; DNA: TGTGCCAGCAGGGGGACGGGGATAACTAATGAAAAACTGTTTTTT
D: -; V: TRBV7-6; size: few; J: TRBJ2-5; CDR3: CATAGSQETQYF; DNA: TGTGCCACGGCCGGGTCCCAAGAGACCCAGTACTTC
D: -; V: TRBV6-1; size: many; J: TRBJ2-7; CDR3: CASRNAVSIYEQYF; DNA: TGTGCCAGCAGGAATGCGGTCTCAATCTACGAGCAGTACTTC
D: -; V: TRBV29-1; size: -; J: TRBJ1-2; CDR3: CSVVRVLYGYTF; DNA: TGCAGCGTTGTTAGGGTGTTATATGGCTACACCTTC
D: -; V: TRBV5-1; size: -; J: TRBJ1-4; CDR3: CASRFQIGLTNEKLSF; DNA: TGCGCCAGCAGGTTTCAGATTGGGCTGACTAATGAAAAACTGTCTTTT
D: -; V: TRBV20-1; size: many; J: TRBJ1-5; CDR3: CSASMADSNQPQHF; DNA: TGCAGTGCTAGTATGGCAGATAGCAATCAGCCCCAGCATTTT